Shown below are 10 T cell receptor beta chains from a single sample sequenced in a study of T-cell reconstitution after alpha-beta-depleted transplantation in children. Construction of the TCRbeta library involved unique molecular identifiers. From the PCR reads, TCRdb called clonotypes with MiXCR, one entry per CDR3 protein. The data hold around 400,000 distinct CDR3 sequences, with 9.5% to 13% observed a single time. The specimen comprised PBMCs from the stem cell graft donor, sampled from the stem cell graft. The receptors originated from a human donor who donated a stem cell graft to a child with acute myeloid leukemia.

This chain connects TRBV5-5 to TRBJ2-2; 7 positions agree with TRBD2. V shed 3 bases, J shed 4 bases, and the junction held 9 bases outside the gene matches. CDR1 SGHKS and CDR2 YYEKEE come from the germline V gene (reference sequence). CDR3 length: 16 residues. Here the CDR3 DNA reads TGTGCCAGCAGCTCCAATCCCTGGGGGGGCACCGGGGAGCTGTTTTTT. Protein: CASSSNPWGGTGELFF.

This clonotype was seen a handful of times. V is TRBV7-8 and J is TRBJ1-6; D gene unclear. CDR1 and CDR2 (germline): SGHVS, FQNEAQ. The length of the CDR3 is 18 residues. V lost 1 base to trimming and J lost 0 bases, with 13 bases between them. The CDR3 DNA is TGTGCCAGCAGCTTAGTTTCGCGCCGAAGCTCCTATAATTCACCCCTCCACTTT. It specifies CASSLVSRRSSYNSPLHF.

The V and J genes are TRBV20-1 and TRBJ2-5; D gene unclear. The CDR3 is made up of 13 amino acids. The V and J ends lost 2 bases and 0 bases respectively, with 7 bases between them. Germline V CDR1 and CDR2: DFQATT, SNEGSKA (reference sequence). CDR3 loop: CSARLANQETQYF. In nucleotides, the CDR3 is TGCAGTGCTAGATTGGCCAACCAAGAGACCCAGTACTTC.

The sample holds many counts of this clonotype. The CDR3 coding sequence is TGCGCCAGCAGCCAAGATCAGTTTGGACTAGCGGGAGTGAGGGAGCAGTACTTC. Amino acid sequence: CASSQDQFGLAGVREQYF. The chain uses TRBV4-3 and TRBJ2-7, with 13 positions matching TRBD2. In germline, CDR1 is LGHNA, CDR2 YSLEER. The CDR3 runs to 18 residues. With V trimmed by 0 bases and J by 7 bases, 12 bases remained unmatched.

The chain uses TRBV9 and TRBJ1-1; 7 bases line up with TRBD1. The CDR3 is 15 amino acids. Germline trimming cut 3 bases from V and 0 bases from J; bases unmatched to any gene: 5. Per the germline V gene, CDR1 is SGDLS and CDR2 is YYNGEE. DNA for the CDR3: TGTGCCAGCAGCGGGGCCGGGACAGTGAACACTGAAGCTTTCTTT. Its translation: CASSGAGTVNTEAFF.

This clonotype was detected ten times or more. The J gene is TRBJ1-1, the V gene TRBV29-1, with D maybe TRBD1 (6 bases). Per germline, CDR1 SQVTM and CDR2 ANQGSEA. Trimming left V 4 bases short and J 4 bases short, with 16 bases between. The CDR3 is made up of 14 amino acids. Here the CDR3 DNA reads TGCAGCGTTGCTGGGGGGCTTAGGGGCACTGAAGCTTTCTTT. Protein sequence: CSVAGGLRGTEAFF.

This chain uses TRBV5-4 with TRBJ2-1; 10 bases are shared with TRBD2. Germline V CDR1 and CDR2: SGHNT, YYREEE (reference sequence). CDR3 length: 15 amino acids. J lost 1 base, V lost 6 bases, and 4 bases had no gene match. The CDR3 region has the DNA TGTGCCAGCACCGAGCGGGGGGGATCCTACAATGAGCAGTTCTTC. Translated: CASTERGGSYNEQFF.

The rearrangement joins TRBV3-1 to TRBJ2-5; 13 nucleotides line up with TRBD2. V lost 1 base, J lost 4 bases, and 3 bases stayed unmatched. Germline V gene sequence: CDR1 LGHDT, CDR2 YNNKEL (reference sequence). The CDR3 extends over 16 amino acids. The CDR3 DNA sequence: TGTGCCAGCAGCCAAGCAGGGACTAGCGGGGTAGAGACCCAGTACTTC. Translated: CASSQAGTSGVETQYF.

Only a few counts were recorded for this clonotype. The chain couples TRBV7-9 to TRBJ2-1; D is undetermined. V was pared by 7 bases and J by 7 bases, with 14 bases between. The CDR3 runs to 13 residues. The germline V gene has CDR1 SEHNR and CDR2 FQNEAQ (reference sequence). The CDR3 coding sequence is TGTGCCAGCACCGCATTTCTTGCAAATGAGCAGTTCTTC. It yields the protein CASTAFLANEQFF. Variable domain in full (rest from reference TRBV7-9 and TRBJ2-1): DTGVSQNPRHKITKRGQNVTFRCDPISEHNRLYWYRQTLGQGPEFLTYFQNEAQLEKSRLLSDRFSAERPKGSFSTLEIQRTEQGDSAMYLCASTAFLANEQFFGPGTRLTVL.

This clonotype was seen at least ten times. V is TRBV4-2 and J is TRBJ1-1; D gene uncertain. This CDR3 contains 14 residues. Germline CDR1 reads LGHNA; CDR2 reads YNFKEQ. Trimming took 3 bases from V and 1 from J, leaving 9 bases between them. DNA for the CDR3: TGTGCCAGCAGCCACCCCCAGGAGAACACTGAAGCTTTCTTT. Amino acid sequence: CASSHPQENTEAFF.